This T cell receptor (beta chain) is drawn from a study of regulatory T cells in long-lasting Graves disease. General study findings and limits: Researchers examined only peripheral blood and not thyroid tissue. Patients whose Graves' disease persisted exhibited lower TCR diversity than those newly diagnosed.

This clonotype was observed many times. The antigen remains undetermined. Arm-PCR of CDR3 regions with iRepertoire HTBI primers generated TCR beta libraries. TCRdb re-called the multiplex PCR reads with MiXCR, one entry per CDR3 protein. The sample lists 300,000 to 500,000 distinct CDR3 sequences, under 25% occurring once. Time point of the sample: persistent/refractory GD, antithyroid drugs over 5 years with positive TRAb. Construction of the TCR library relied on RNA isolated from PBMCs. With EDTA tubes as the receptacles, approximately 10 milliliters of peripheral blood were drawn. This TCR was sampled from a female donor with Graves disease. The sequences come from peripheral blood mononuclear cells (PBMCs), collected when the disease was refractory, from a patient treated with antithyroid drugs.

The CDR3 loop reads CAWSLLGGNEKLFF. In DNA, the CDR3 is TGTGCCTGGAGCCTCCTAGGTGGTAATGAAAAACTGTTTTTT. This sequence joins TRBV30 and TRBJ1-4; D gene uncertain. V lost 3 bases, J lost 4 bases, and 12 bases lay in between. Germline V gene lookup returns CDR1 GTSNPN and CDR2 SVGIG (reference sequence). The CDR3 is 14 amino acids.